A single sample gave rise to the 20 T cell receptor beta chains below, sequenced in a study of T cells in Graves' hyperthyroidism and ophthalmopathy. Amplification targeted TCR beta CDR3 regions from RNA transcripts. Primed by the HTBI set, a first-round RT-PCR was run on the TCR CDR3. Via MiXCR, TCRdb re-called the multiplex PCR reads, giving one row per CDR3 protein. The sample yields about 480,000 distinct CDR3 sequences, about 24% seen once. The sample taken for sequencing was blood. The receptors here all came from a woman in her thirties with Graves' ophthalmopathy.

This clonotype has a count of ten or more. V and J are TRBV2 and TRBJ2-7; TRBD2 matches 11 bases. This CDR3 comprises 15 residues. Germline trimming cut 0 bases from V and 3 bases from J; bases unmatched to any gene: 1. Germline V gene sequence: CDR1 SNHLY, CDR2 FYNNEI. The CDR3 sequence: CASSEASGRVYEQYF. DNA for the CDR3: TGTGCCAGCAGTGAAGCTAGCGGGAGGGTCTACGAGCAGTACTTC.

This clonotype has at least ten counts. V is TRBV2 and J is TRBJ1-1; D unresolved. Germline CDR1 is SNHLY and CDR2 is FYNNEI. V was trimmed by 9 bases and J by 0 bases, leaving 5 bases between them. The CDR3 has 11 residues. The CDR3: CASPLNTEAFF. DNA for the CDR3: TGTGCCAGTCCACTGAACACTGAAGCTTTCTTT.

This clonotype was observed many times. The chain carries TRBV28 and TRBJ1-2; 8 positions match TRBD1. The CDR3 totals 13 residues. The V gene's germline CDR1 is MDHEN and CDR2 SYDVKM. Trimming removed 4 bases from V and 6 bases from J; junction bases left unmatched: 4. This CDR3 reads CASSSGGLDGYTF. The CDR3 DNA follows: TGTGCCAGCAGTTCAGGGGGCCTGGATGGCTACACCTTC.

In its sample, this clonotype was seen many times. The chain carries TRBV19 and TRBJ2-7; tentatively, D is TRBD2 (5 bases). Germline CDR1 is LNHDA and CDR2 is SQIVND (reference sequence). CDR3 length: 15 amino acids. Trimming removed 4 bases from V and 0 bases from J, with 13 bases in between. The CDR3 loop is CASSTDYSSSYEQYF. CDR3 sequence (DNA): TGTGCCAGTAGTACCGACTACTCCAGCTCCTACGAGCAGTACTTC.

This clonotype was counted at least ten times. The CDR3 is CATSRDPGTVQETQYF. CDR3 nucleotides: TGTGCCACCAGCAGAGATCCTGGGACAGTCCAAGAGACCCAGTACTTC. The chain couples TRBV15 to TRBJ2-5; TRBD1 matches 7 bases. With V trimmed by 0 bases and J by 1 base, 5 bases remained unmatched. From germline, CDR1 is LNHNV and CDR2 YYDKDF (reference sequence). The CDR3 extends over 16 amino acids.

This chain connects TRBV11-2 to TRBJ2-5; no firm D call. Between the trimmed V and J ends, which lost 0 bases and 4 bases, there was a span of 21 bases. The CDR3 loop spans 18 amino acids. From germline, CDR1 is SGHAT and CDR2 FQNNGV. CDR3 protein: CASSLEARRAHWGETQYF. CDR3 coding DNA: TGTGCCAGCAGCTTAGAAGCACGCCGTGCCCACTGGGGAGAGACCCAGTACTTC. Using reference TRBV11-2 and TRBJ2-5 for the parts outside the CDR3, the full variable domain is EAGVAQSPRYKIIEKRQSVAFWCNPISGHATLYWYQQILGQGPKLLIQFQNNGVVDDSQLPKDRFSAERLKGVDSTLKIQPAKLEDSAVYLCASSLEARRAHWGETQYFGPGTRLLVL.

This clonotype was picked up many times. The rearrangement uses TRBV11-2 and TRBJ1-6; TRBD1 matches at 7 bases. The CDR3 is made up of 15 amino acids. Germline V gene lookup returns CDR1 SGHAT and CDR2 FQNNGV. The V gene end was trimmed by 5 bases and the J gene end by 5 bases; junction bases not matched to a gene: 6. DNA of the CDR3: TGTGCCAGCAGCCACGTGGGACAGAATAATTCACCCCTCCACTTT. Its translation: CASSHVGQNNSPLHF.

CDR3 in amino acids: CASSHHGQGQETQYF. The CDR3, as DNA: TGTGCCAGCAGCCACCACGGACAGGGACAAGAGACCCAGTACTTC. The chain employs TRBV3-1 and TRBJ2-5, with 8 bases fitting TRBD1. CDR1 is LGHDT and CDR2 is YNNKEL in the germline V gene (reference sequence). Unmatched junction bases numbered 5, after V lost 3 bases and J lost 2 bases. The CDR3 totals 15 residues.

The chain is built from TRBV7-9 and TRBJ1-2; 7 bases map to TRBD1. Per germline, CDR1 SEHNR and CDR2 FQNEAQ (reference sequence). The CDR3 sequence is 15 residues long. V lost 5 bases and J lost 4; bases outside the gene matches: 10. CDR3 coding DNA: TGTGCCAGCAGCGAGTACAGGGGAAACCCCTATGGCTACACCTTC. This sequence encodes CASSEYRGNPYGYTF.

The V call is TRBV6-5, the J call TRBJ2-7; TRBD2 matches at 11 bases. The CDR3 runs to 15 residues. Per the germline V gene, CDR1 is MNHEY and CDR2 is SVGAGI. V lost 2 bases and J lost 7; bases outside the gene matches: 7. The CDR3 region is CASSYISGGDEEQYF. The CDR3 DNA reads as TGTGCCAGCAGTTACATTAGCGGGGGGGATGAAGAGCAGTACTTC.

Many counts were recorded for this clonotype. V and J are TRBV6-1 and TRBJ1-2, with D maybe TRBD1 (5 bases). CDR3 length: 13 amino acids. Germline CDR1 reads MNHNS; CDR2 reads SASEGT. Trimming took off 5 bases at V and 6 bases at J, with 13 bases between the two ends. CDR3 sequence: CASSPVGGNGYTF. CDR3 bases: TGTGCCAGCAGTCCGGTCGGGGGGAATGGCTACACCTTC.

The chain is built from TRBV4-1 and TRBJ1-5; perhaps TRBD1 as D (6 bases). The V end was cut by 0 bases, the J end by 8 bases, with 17 bases between. The CDR3 length is 16 residues. Germline assignment: CDR1 MGHRA and CDR2 YSYEKL. The CDR3 protein is CASSQEQGHPMEPQHF. In DNA form, the CDR3 reads TGCGCCAGCAGCCAAGAGCAGGGGCACCCGATGGAGCCCCAGCATTTT.

The chain has TRBV12-3 or TRBV12-4 and TRBJ2-7, with 7 bases matching TRBD2. The ends lost 3 bases at V and 2 bases at J; junction bases unmatched: 4. The length of the CDR3 is 14 residues. CDR3 DNA: TGTGCCAGCAGTTTTTGGGGGGGAACCTACGAGCAGTACTTC. It encodes CASSFWGGTYEQYF.

The genes are TRBV27 and TRBJ1-1; D possibly corresponds to TRBD1 (6 bases). Germline V CDR1 and CDR2: MNHEY, SMNVEV (reference sequence). V dropped 5 bases and J dropped 4 bases, with 14 bases sitting between them. CDR3 length: 14 residues. CDR3 DNA sequence: TGTGCCAGCAGTACGAACAGGGACCGCACTGAAGCTTTCTTT. This translates into CASSTNRDRTEAFF.

The chain recombines TRBV29-1 with TRBJ2-2; 7 bases map to TRBD2. After removal of 1 base from V and 6 bases from J, the junction contained 2 bases not matched to a gene. Germline V CDR1 and CDR2: SQVTM, ANQGSEA. The CDR3 totals 13 residues. DNA for the CDR3: TGCAGCGTTGAAGTGACTAGCTCCGGGGAGCTGTTTTTT. Translated, it gives CSVEVTSSGELFF.

The chain employs TRBV13 and TRBJ1-1, with 8 positions matching TRBD1. The CDR3 length is 12 residues. CDR1 and CDR2 from the germline V gene are PRHDT and FYEKMQ (reference sequence). Trimming took 4 bases from V and 11 from J; bases not matched to a gene: 6. The CDR3 DNA reads as TGTGCCAGCAGCTCAGAGGACAGGGCGGCTTTCTTT. As protein: CASSSEDRAAFF.

This clonotype came up many times. The gene calls are TRBV11-1 and TRBJ2-7; 9 bases agree with TRBD1. CDR1 and CDR2 (germline): SGHAT, FQDESV (reference sequence). The trim removed 1 base at V and 6 bases at J, leaving 10 bases unmatched. The CDR3 contains 16 residues. Here the CDR3 reads CASSLGEQGAKIEQYF. The DNA for the CDR3 is TGTGCCAGCAGCTTAGGAGAACAGGGGGCGAAAATCGAGCAGTACTTC.

With regard to this clonotype: A much larger clone differs from this one at a single base, so this may be a read error. This rearrangement joins TRBV6-1 to TRBJ2-5, with TRBD1 matching 10 bases. The germline CDR1 and CDR2 sequences are MNHNS and SASEGT. The CDR3 loop spans 18 amino acids. CDR3 loop: CASRIRTTRGQGQETQDF. In DNA form, the CDR3 reads TGTGCCAGCAGAATAAGAACGACCCGGGGACAGGGGCAGGAGACCCAGGACTTC.

In its sample, this clonotype was seen many times. The chain has TRBV10-3 and TRBJ1-3, with D possibly being TRBD1 (5 bases). The CDR3 spans 16 residues. From germline, CDR1 is ENHRY and CDR2 SYGVKD. V was clipped by 2 bases and J by 0 bases, with 11 bases between them. This CDR3 reads CAISEAGTSSGNTIYF. In DNA, the CDR3 is TGTGCCATCAGTGAGGCAGGGACTTCCTCTGGAAACACCATATATTTT.

In this sample, this clonotype turned up many times. The rearrangement links TRBV4-1 to TRBJ2-6; perhaps D is TRBD1 or TRBD2 (5 bases each). This CDR3 is built from 17 residues. Germline assignment: CDR1 MGHRA and CDR2 YSYEKL. V was cut by 1 base and J by 0 bases, with 10 bases left in between. The CDR3 reads CASSQGRGVSGANVLTF. In nucleotides, the CDR3 is TGCGCCAGCAGCCAAGGGCGAGGGGTCTCTGGGGCCAACGTCCTGACTTTC.